Presented here are 18 T cell receptor beta chains from one specimen sequenced in a study of T-cell memory formation after mild COVID-19. One entry per CDR3 protein results from TCRdb running MiXCR on the 5' RACE reads. The sample shows approximately 410,000 distinct CDR3 sequences, around 22% of them seen only once. The material sequenced was PBMCs or a T cell subset sorted from them (not recorded which). Receptors were obtained from an adult woman who had mild COVID-19 (a few samples of this study predate the infection). Cell type and time point are not known.

V gene TRBV7-2 combines with J gene TRBJ2-7; TRBD2 matches 11 bases. J gave up 7 bases and V 1 base, and 15 bases lay outside the gene matches. Germline V gives CDR1 SGHTA, CDR2 FQGNSA. The CDR3 contains 18 residues. Here the CDR3 reads CASSLVGPYSGGAGEQYF. For the CDR3, the DNA is TGTGCCAGCAGCTTAGTTGGACCTTATAGCGGGGGGGCAGGGGAGCAGTACTTC. The variable domain in full, completed from reference TRBV7-2 and TRBJ2-7, reads GAGVSQSPSNKVTEKGKDVELRCDPISGHTALYWYRQSLGQGLEFLIYFQGNSAPDKSGLPSDRFSAERTGGSVSTLTIQRTQQEDSAVYLCASSLVGPYSGGAGEQYFGPGTRLTVT.

Ten or more counts support this clonotype. The V and J genes are TRBV24-1 and TRBJ2-5, with TRBD1 as a possible D gene (5 bases). Between the trimmed V and J ends, which lost 4 bases and 0 bases, there was a span of 11 bases. The CDR3 has 15 residues. The germline V gene has CDR1 KGHDR and CDR2 SFDVKD. CDR3 sequence: CATSDLTDYQETQYF. The CDR3 coding sequence is TGTGCCACCAGTGACTTGACAGATTACCAAGAGACCCAGTACTTC.

This clonotype was picked up a small number of times. The V and J genes are TRBV15 and TRBJ2-3; tentative D call: TRBD2 (5 bases). Germline values: CDR1 LNHNV, CDR2 YYDKDF (reference sequence). The CDR3 loop spans 17 amino acids. Trimming stripped 1 base from V and 0 bases from J, with 14 bases between. In nucleotides, the CDR3 is TGTGCCACCAGCAGAGCGGCCCGGGGTATAAGCACAGATACGCAGTATTTT. As protein: CATSRAARGISTDTQYF.

This clonotype was found a few times. This chain links TRBV5-1 with TRBJ2-7; 10 nucleotides line up with TRBD1. CDR3 size: 14 residues. Trimming removed 4 bases from V and 3 bases from J; junction bases left unmatched: 4. The V gene's germline CDR1 is SGHRS and CDR2 YFSETQ. The CDR3 coding sequence is TGCGCCAGCAGCCTGGGACAGGGGATCTACGAGCAGTACTTC. Translated: CASSLGQGIYEQYF. The full variable domain, rest sourced from reference TRBV5-1 and TRBJ2-7, is KAGVTQTPRYLIKTRGQQVTLSCSPISGHRSVSWYQQTPGQGLQFLFEYFSETQRNKGNFPGRFSGRQFSNSRSEMNVSTLELGDSALYLCASSLGQGIYEQYFGPGTRLTVT.

This clonotype was counted between two and nine times. V and J are TRBV24-1 and TRBJ1-1; D remains unclear. Trimming removed 9 bases at V and 8 bases at J, with 15 bases between. This CDR3 is 12 amino acids long. CDR1 KGHDR and CDR2 SFDVKD come from the germline V gene. In DNA form, the CDR3 reads TGTGCCACCCGAGGAGGCGGTGGAGAAGCTTTCTTT. Protein product: CATRGGGGEAFF.

This chain uses TRBV20-1 with TRBJ2-7; 8 bases are shared with TRBD2. CDR1 and CDR2 (germline): DFQATT, SNEGSKA (reference sequence). The trim removed 2 bases at V and 2 bases at J, leaving 8 bases unmatched. The CDR3 is 15 amino acids. Written as DNA, the CDR3 is TGCAGTGCTAGACCCCTCGCGGGAGGTGCCTACGAGCAGTACTTC. As protein: CSARPLAGGAYEQYF.

There are a few counts of this clonotype. V and J are TRBV2 and TRBJ2-2, with TRBD1 matching 9 bases. With 5 bases clipped from V and 6 bases from J, the junction kept 13 bases outside the gene matches. The CDR3 contains 17 residues. Germline lookup yields CDR1 SNHLY and CDR2 FYNNEI. The CDR3 bases are TGTGCCAGCAGTCCAACCTCCGGGACAGGGACCTCCGGGGAGCTGTTTTTT. Translated: CASSPTSGTGTSGELFF.

This clonotype was seen a few times. The chain combines TRBV7-6 with TRBJ2-2; 10 bases match TRBD2. The J segment lost 7 bases and the V segment lost 1 base, leaving 6 bases of the junction unmatched. CDR1 and CDR2 (germline): SGHVS, FNYEAQ. This CDR3 has 16 amino acids. DNA for the CDR3: TGTGCCAGCAGCTTAGTCGGGACTAGCGATTTCGGGGAGCTGTTTTTT. This gives the protein CASSLVGTSDFGELFF.

The gene calls are TRBV5-1 and TRBJ2-7; unclear D gene. The CDR3 is 15 amino acids. The germline V and J ends were trimmed by 0 bases and 1 base, with 11 bases remaining between them. The germline V gene has CDR1 SGHRS and CDR2 YFSETQ. The DNA for the CDR3 is TGCGCCAGCAGCTTGGCCAGTCAGCTTTCCTACGAGCAGTACTTC. It codes for CASSLASQLSYEQYF. The complete variable domain, with remaining parts taken from reference TRBV5-1 and TRBJ2-7, reads KAGVTQTPRYLIKTRGQQVTLSCSPISGHRSVSWYQQTPGQGLQFLFEYFSETQRNKGNFPGRFSGRQFSNSRSEMNVSTLELGDSALYLCASSLASQLSYEQYFGPGTRLTVT.

This chain uses TRBV7-8 with TRBJ1-6; D perhaps matches TRBD1 (6 bases). This CDR3 has 14 amino acids. Deletions cut 10 bases from V and 8 bases from J, with 18 bases between. Per germline, CDR1 SGHVS and CDR2 FQNEAQ. DNA for the CDR3: TGTGCCACCGCGGACAGTGTGGGAGATTCACCCCTCCACTTT. Encoded protein: CATADSVGDSPLHF. Supplemented by reference TRBV7-8 and TRBJ1-6, the full variable domain reads GAGVSQSPRYKVAKRGQDVALRCDPISGHVSLFWYQQALGQGPEFLTYFQNEAQLDKSGLPSDRFFAERPEGSVSTLKIQRTQQEDSAVYLCATADSVGDSPLHFGNGTRLTVT.

This clonotype was observed a handful of times. The V and J genes are TRBV29-1 and TRBJ1-1; tentatively, D is TRBD1 (5 bases). CDR3 length: 14 residues. Per the germline V gene, CDR1 is SQVTM and CDR2 is ANQGSEA. The V and J ends lost 7 bases and 1 base respectively, with 16 bases between them. The CDR3 reads CSAGRGIRNTEAFF. As DNA, the CDR3 is TGCAGCGCGGGGAGGGGCATTCGGAACACTGAAGCTTTCTTT.

Only a few counts were recorded for this clonotype. In DNA form, the CDR3 reads TGTGCCAGCAGCCCGAGTCATTGGGGAAGCCCAAAGGGGGTCACTGAAGCTTTCTTT. The encoded protein is CASSPSHWGSPKGVTEAFF. This chain uses TRBV7-9 with TRBJ1-1, with D possibly being TRBD1 (6 bases). Germline values: CDR1 SEHNR, CDR2 FQNEAQ (reference sequence). V lost 5 bases to trimming and J lost 4 bases, with 29 bases between them. CDR3 length equals 19 residues.

The chain carries TRBV7-9 and TRBJ2-3; the match to TRBD2 covers 7 bases. CDR3 length: 17 amino acids. CDR1 SEHNR and CDR2 FQNEAQ come from the germline V gene (reference sequence). Trimming took 5 bases from V and 0 from J; bases not matched to a gene: 11. This CDR3 reads CASSNSLRDYSTDTQYF. CDR3 DNA sequence: TGTGCCAGCAGCAACAGTCTCCGGGACTATAGCACAGATACGCAGTATTTT.

In its sample, this clonotype was seen a few times. The rearrangement uses TRBV6-1 and TRBJ2-2, with D unresolved. V was shortened by 8 bases and J by 7 bases, with 14 bases between the two germline ends. This CDR3 region has 13 residues. Germline V gene lookup returns CDR1 MNHNS and CDR2 SASEGT. For the CDR3, the DNA is TGTGCCAGCGCCGGATCTGACGGCGGGGAGCTGTTTTTT. It codes for CASAGSDGGELFF.

This clonotype showed up just a few times. V gene TRBV15 combines with J gene TRBJ2-1; TRBD1 matches 12 bases. This CDR3 spans 17 amino acids. From germline, CDR1 is LNHNV and CDR2 YYDKDF (reference sequence). J was trimmed by 8 bases and V by 1 base; bases with no gene match: 9. The CDR3 DNA is TGTGCCACCAGCAGAGGTCCTACCGGGACAGGGGGCCATGAGCAGTTCTTC. It specifies CATSRGPTGTGGHEQFF.

This clonotype has just a few counts. This chain connects TRBV7-6 to TRBJ2-5, with TRBD2 matching 8 bases. Germline V lookup: CDR1 SGHVS, CDR2 FNYEAQ. The CDR3 covers 15 residues. J was trimmed by 0 bases and V by 1 base; bases with no gene match: 1. The CDR3 reads CASSLEAGDQETQYF. The DNA of the CDR3 is TGTGCCAGCAGCTTAGAAGCGGGAGACCAAGAGACCCAGTACTTC.

The chain uses TRBV3-1 and TRBJ1-4; D unresolved. Gene TRBJ2-2 matches the end of the DNA better, so the J call may be wrong. The CDR3 is made up of 13 amino acids. Germline V gene lookup returns CDR1 LGHDT and CDR2 YNNKEL (reference sequence). CDR3 sequence reads: CASSPKWVGELFF. CDR3 sequence (DNA): TGTGCCAGCAGCCCGAAATGGGTCGGGGAGCTGTTTTTT.

The chain carries TRBV12-3 or TRBV12-4 and TRBJ1-5; D call uncertain. The ends were cut back, 3 bases at V and 7 bases at J, with 10 bases in the middle. The CDR3 sequence is 13 residues long. CDR3 loop: CASSFSGRQPQHF. CDR3 sequence (DNA): TGTGCCAGCAGTTTTAGCGGTAGGCAGCCCCAGCATTTT.